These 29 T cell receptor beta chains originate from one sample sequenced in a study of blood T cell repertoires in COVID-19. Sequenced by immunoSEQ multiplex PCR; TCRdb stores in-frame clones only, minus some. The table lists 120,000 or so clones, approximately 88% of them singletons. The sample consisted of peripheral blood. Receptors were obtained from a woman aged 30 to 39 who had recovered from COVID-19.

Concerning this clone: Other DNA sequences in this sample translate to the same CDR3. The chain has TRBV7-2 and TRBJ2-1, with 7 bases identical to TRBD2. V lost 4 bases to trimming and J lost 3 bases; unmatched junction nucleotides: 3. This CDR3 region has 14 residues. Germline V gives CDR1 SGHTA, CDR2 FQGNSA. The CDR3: CASSSGLGYNEQFF. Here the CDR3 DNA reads TGTGCCAGCAGCTCCGGACTAGGCTACAATGAGCAGTTCTTC.

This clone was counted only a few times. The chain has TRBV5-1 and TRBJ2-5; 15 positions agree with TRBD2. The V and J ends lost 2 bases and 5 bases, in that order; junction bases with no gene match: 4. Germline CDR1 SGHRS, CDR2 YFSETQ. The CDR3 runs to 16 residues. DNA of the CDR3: TGCGCCAGCAGCTTCCAGGGGACTAGCGGGGGGGAGACCCAGTACTTC. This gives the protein CASSFQGTSGGETQYF.

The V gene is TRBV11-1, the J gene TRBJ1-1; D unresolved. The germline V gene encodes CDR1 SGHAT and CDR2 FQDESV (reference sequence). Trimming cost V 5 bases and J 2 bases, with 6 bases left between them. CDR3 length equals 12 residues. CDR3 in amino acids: CASSRVNTEAFF. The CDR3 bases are TGTGCCAGCAGCCGAGTTAACACTGAAGCTTTCTTT.

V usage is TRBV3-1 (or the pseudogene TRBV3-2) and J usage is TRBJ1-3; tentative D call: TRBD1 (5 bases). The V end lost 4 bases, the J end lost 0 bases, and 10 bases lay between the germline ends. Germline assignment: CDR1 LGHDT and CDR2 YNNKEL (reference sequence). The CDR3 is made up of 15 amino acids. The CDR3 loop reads CASSPWDFSGNTIYF. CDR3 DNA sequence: TGTGCCAGCAGCCCCTGGGACTTCTCTGGAAACACCATATATTTT.

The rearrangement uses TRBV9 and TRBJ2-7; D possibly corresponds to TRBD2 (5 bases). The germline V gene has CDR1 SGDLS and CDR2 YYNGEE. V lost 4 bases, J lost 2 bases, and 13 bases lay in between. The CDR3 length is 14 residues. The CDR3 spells CASSPTGNPYEQYF. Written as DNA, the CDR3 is TGTGCCAGCAGCCCCACGGGAAACCCCTACGAGCAGTACTTC.

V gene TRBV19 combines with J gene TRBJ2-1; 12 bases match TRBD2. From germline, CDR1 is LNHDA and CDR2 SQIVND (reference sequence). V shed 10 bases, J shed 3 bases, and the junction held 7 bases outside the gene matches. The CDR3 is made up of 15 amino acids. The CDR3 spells CATRRTSGNYNEQFF. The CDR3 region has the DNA TGTGCCACCCGGCGGACTAGCGGGAACTACAATGAGCAGTTCTTC.

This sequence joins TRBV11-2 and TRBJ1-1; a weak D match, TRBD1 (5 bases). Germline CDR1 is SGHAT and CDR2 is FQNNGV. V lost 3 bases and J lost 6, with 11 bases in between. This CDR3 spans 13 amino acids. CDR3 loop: CASSLGPGAEAFF. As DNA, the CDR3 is TGTGCCAGCAGCTTGGGGCCTGGGGCTGAAGCTTTCTTT.

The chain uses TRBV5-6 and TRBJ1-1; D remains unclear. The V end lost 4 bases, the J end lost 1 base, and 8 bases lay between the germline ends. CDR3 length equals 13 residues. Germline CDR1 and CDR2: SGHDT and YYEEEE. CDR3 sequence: CASSREKNTEAFF. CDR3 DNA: TGTGCCAGCAGCCGGGAAAAGAACACTGAAGCTTTCTTT.

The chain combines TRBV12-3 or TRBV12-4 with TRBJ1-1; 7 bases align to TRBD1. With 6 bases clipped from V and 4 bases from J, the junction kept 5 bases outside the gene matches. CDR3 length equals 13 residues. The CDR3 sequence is CASSPQGTTEAFF. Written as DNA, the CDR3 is TGTGCCAGCAGCCCACAGGGGACCACTGAAGCTTTCTTT.

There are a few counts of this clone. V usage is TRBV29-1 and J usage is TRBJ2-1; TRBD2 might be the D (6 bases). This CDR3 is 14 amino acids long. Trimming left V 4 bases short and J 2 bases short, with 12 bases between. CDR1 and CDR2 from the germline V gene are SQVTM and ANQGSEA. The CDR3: CSVAPPSAYNEQFF. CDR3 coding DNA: TGCAGCGTTGCCCCCCCTAGCGCCTACAATGAGCAGTTCTTC.

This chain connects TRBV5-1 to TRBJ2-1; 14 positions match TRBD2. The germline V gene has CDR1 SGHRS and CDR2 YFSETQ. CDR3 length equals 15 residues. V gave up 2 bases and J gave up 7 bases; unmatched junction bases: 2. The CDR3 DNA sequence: TGCGCCAGCAGCTTAGGGACTAGCGGGAGAAATGAGCAGTTCTTC. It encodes CASSLGTSGRNEQFF.

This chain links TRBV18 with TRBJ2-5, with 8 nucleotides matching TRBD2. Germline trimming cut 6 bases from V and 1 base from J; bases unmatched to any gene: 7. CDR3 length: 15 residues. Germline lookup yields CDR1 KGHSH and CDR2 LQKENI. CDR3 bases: TGTGCCAGCTCCCGGCGGGGGGCGGGCCAAGAGACCCAGTACTTC. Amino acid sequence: CASSRRGAGQETQYF. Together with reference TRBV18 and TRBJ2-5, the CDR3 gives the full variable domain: NAGVMQNPRHLVRRRGQEARLRCSPMKGHSHVYWYRQLPEEGLKFMVYLQKENIIDESGMPKERFSAEFPKEGPSILRIQQVVRGDSAAYFCASSRRGAGQETQYFGPGTRLLVL.

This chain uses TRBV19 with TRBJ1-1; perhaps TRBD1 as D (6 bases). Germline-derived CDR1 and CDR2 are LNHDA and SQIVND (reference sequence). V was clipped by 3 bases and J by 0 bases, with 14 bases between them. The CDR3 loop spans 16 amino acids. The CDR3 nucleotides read TGTGCCAGTAGTATCCCAAGGGGGGGGATGAACACTGAAGCTTTCTTT. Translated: CASSIPRGGMNTEAFF.

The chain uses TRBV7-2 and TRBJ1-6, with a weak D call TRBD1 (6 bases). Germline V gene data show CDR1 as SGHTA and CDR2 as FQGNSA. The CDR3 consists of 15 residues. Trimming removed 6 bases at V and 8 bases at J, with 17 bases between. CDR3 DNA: TGTGCCAGCAGGGAGACAGGTGTATACCATTCACCCCTCCACTTT. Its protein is CASRETGVYHSPLHF.

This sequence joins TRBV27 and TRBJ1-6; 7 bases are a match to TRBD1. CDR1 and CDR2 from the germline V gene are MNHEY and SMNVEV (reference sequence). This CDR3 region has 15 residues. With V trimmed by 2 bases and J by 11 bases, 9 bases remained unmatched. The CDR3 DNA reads TGTGCCAGCAGTTTAGGGAGCACAGGGGTTGCACCCCTCCACTTT. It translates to CASSLGSTGVAPLHF.

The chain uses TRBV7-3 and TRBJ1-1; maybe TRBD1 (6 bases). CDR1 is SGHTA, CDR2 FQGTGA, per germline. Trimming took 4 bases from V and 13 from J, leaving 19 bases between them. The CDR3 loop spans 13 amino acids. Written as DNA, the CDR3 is TGTGCCAGCAGCTCAGCGACAGGCGCTCCGGTTTTCTTT. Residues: CASSSATGAPVFF.

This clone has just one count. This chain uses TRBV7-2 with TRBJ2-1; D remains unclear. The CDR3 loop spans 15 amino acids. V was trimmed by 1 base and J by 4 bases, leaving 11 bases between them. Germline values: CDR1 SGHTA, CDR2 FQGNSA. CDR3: CASSLGAHLYNEQFF. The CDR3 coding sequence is TGTGCCAGCAGCTTAGGGGCCCACCTGTACAATGAGCAGTTCTTC.

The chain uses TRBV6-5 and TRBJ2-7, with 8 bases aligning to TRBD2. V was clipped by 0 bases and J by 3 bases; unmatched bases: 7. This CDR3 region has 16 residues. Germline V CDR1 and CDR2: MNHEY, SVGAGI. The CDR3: CASSYSYTSGNYEQYF. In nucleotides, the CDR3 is TGTGCCAGCAGTTACTCTTATACTAGCGGCAACTACGAGCAGTACTTC.

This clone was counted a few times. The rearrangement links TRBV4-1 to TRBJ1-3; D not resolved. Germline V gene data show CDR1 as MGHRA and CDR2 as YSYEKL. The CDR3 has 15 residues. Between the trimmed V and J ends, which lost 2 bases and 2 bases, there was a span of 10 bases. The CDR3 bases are TGCGCCAGCAGCCAACAACTCGGGGCTGGAAACACCATATATTTT. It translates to CASSQQLGAGNTIYF.

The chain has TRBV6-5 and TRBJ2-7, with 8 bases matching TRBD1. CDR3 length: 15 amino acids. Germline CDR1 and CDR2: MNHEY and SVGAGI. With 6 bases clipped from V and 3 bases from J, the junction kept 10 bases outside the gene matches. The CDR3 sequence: CASSGSGTGIYEQYF. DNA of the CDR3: TGTGCCAGCAGCGGATCCGGGACAGGCATCTACGAGCAGTACTTC.

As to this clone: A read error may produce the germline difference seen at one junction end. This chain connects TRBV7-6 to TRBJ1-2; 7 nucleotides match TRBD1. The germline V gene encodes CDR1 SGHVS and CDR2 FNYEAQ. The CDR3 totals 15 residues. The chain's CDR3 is CASSLEWDSNYDYTF. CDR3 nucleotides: TGTGCCAGCAGCTTAGAATGGGACAGCAACTATGACTACACCTTC.

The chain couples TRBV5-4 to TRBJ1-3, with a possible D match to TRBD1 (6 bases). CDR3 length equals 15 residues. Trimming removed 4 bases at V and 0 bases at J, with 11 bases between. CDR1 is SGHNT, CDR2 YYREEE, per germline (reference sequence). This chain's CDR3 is CASSNRVSSGNTIYF. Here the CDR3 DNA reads TGTGCCAGCAGCAACAGGGTTTCCTCTGGAAACACCATATATTTT.

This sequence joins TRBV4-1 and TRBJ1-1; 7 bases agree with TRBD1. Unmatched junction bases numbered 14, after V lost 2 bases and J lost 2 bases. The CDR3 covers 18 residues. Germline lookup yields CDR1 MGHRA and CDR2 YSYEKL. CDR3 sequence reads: CASSQPPRGGTVNTEAFF. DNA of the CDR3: TGCGCCAGCAGCCAACCCCCTCGAGGGGGGACAGTCAACACTGAAGCTTTCTTT.

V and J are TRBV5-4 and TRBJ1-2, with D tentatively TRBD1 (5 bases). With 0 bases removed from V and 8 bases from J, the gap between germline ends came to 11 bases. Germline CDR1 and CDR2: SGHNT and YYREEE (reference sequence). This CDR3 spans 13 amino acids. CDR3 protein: CASSLAQESGYTF. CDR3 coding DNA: TGTGCCAGCAGCTTGGCACAGGAATCAGGCTACACCTTC.

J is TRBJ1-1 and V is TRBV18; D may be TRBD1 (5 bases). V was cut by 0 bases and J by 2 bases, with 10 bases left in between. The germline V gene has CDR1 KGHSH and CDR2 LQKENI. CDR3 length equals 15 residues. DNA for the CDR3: TGTGCCAGCTCACCACCGAGCCAGGGCAACACTGAAGCTTTCTTT. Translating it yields CASSPPSQGNTEAFF.

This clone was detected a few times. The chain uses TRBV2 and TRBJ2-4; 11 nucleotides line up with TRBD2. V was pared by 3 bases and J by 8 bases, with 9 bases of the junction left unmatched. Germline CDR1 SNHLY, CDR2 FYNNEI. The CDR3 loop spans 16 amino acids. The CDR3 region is CASSDLIAGGQDIQYF. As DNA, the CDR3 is TGTGCCAGCAGTGACCTTATAGCGGGGGGGCAAGACATTCAGTACTTC.

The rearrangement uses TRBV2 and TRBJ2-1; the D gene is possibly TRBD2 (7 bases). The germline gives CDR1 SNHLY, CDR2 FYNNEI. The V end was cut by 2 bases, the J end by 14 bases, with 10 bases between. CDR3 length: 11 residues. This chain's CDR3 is CASSERGAKFF. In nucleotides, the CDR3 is TGTGCCAGCAGTGAACGGGGGGCTAAGTTCTTC.

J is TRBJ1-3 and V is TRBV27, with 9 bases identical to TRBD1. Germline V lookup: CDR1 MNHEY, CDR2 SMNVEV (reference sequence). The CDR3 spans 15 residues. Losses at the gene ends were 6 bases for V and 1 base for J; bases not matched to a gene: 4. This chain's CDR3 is CASRLQGASGNTIYF. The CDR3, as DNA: TGTGCCAGCAGGCTACAGGGGGCATCTGGAAACACCATATATTTT.

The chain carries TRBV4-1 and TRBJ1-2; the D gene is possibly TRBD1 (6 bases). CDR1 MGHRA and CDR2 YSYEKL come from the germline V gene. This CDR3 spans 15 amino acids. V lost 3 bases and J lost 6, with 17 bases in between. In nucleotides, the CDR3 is TGCGCCAGCAGCCAGACTTGGGGGCAAGGGAATGGCTACACCTTC. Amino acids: CASSQTWGQGNGYTF.